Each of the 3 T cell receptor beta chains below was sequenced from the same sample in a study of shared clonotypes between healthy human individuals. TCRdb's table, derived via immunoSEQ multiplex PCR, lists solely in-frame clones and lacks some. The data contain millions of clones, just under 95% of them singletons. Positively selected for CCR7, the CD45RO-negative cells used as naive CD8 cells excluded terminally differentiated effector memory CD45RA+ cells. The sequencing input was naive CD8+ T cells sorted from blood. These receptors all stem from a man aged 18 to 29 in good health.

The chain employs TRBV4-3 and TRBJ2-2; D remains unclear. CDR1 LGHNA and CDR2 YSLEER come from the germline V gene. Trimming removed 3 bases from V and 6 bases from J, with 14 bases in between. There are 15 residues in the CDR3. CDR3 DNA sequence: TGCGCCAGCAGCCAGAAAAGGGAATGGGCCGGGGAGCTGTTTTTT. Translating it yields CASSQKREWAGELFF.

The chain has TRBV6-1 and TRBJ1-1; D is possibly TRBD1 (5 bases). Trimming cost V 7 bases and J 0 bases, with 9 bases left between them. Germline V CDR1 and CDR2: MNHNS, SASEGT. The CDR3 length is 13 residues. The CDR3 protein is CASIEGLNTEAFF. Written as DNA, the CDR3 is TGTGCCAGCATCGAGGGGCTGAACACTGAAGCTTTCTTT.

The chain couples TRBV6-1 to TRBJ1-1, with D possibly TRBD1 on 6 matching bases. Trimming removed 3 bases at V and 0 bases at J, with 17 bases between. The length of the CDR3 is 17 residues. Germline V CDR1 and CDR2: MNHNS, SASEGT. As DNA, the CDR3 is TGTGCCAGCAGTGAGCCCCACAGGACAGATATGAACACTGAAGCTTTCTTT. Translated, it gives CASSEPHRTDMNTEAFF.